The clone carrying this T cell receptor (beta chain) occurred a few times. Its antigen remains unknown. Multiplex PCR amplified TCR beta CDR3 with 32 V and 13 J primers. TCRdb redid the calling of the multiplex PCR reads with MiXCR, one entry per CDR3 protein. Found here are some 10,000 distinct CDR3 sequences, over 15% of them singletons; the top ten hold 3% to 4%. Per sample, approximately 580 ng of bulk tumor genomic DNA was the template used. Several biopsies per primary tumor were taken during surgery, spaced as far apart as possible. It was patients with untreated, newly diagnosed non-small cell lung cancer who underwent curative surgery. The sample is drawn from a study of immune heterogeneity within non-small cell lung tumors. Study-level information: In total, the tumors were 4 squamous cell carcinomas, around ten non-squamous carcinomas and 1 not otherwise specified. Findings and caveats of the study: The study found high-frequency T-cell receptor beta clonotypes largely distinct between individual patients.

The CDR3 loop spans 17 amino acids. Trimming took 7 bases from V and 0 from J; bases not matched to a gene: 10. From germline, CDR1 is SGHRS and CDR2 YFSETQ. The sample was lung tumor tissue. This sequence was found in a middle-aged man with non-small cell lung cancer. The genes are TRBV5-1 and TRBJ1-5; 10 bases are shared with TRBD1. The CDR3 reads CASGPGQGGDSNQPQHF. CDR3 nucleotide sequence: TGCGCCAGCGGGCCCGGACAGGGGGGGGATAGCAATCAGCCCCAGCATTTT.